This T cell receptor beta chain was sequenced in a study of regulatory and conventional T cells in RAG deficiency. Study-level findings and limits: Shorter CDR3s in all patient subsets; >85% Treg-Tconv overlap in Omenn.

Looked up from germline, CDR1 is LNHDA and CDR2 is SQIVND (reference sequence). V lost 3 bases to trimming and J lost 4 bases, with 13 bases between them. The CDR3 contains 14 residues. The sorted conventional CD4+ T cells were CD25-low and CD127-high, with genomic DNA sequenced. Concerning this clone: Its antigen is as yet unknown.

The data were produced by immunoSEQ multiplex PCR, yet TCRdb's version contains in-frame clones alone and is incomplete. The repertoire consists of 45,000 or so clones, with about 90% occurring once and the leading ten covering approximately 0.51%. The same sample was also studied in work on regulatory T cells. That source notes: Amplification used 52 TRBV primers and 13 TRBJ primers.

The sequence derives from a human donor in good health. Input material: CD4+ effector T cells sorted from blood. This chain connects TRBV19 to TRBJ2-7; D is undetermined. This CDR3 reads CASSMEPNTYEQYF. The CDR3 coding sequence is TGTGCCAGTAGTATGGAACCGAATACGTACGAGCAGTACTTC.